This T cell receptor (beta chain) was obtained from a study of spatial heterogeneity in lung cancer (dated by TCRdb to the late 2010s). Describing the broader study: Samples were obtained from 65 to 90 patients with early-stage, untreated non-small cell lung cancer from the lung TRACERx cohort. Follow-up PBMC samples were sequenced whenever available, with the median time to follow-up being around 25 months after resection. Beta-chain transcripts were consistently detected in greater numbers than alpha-chain transcripts, which likely reflects a higher abundance of beta-chain transcripts. In the raw uncorrected reads, each unique combination of TCR and UMI appeared more than ten times on average. TCR alpha and beta repertoires were quantitatively compared across multiple tumor regions, matched nontumor lung and blood in non-small cell lung cancer. The study linked features of the TCR repertoire to counts of nonsynonymous mutations, which were determined by whole-exome sequencing of tumor tissue. Both alpha and beta chains were TCR-sequenced in samples taken at surgery, namely 220 tumor regions, more than 62 matched nontumor lung samples and 56 PBMC samples.

Including the terminal cysteine and phenylalanine, the CDR3 comprises 15 residues. Here the CDR3 DNA is all that survives: 45 bases in frame from base 1. CDR1 is given as DFQATT and CDR2 as SNEGSKA, both from the germline V gene (reference sequence). Trimming at the junction amounts to 0 bases on V and 4 bases on J, and the germline ends lie 13 bases apart. Notes on this clonotype: Its antigen specificity is not known. Base quality data are lacking; no much larger clone is found one base away.

The time point label on this specimen signifies: blood at routine non-recurrence follow-up after resection. Without any cell sorting, TCR sequencing was performed on whole RNA extracted either from tumor and nontumor lung tissue or from cryopreserved PBMC samples. Patients were selected for TCR sequencing only if sufficient RNA was available from at least two tumor regions. The full study reports these points: Ubiquitous expanded tumor TCRs were found in blood more often at tumor resection than at routine follow-up. Only 13 to 15 patients were included in comparisons of baseline and follow-up blood repertoires. Additional single-cell paired TCR alpha and beta sequencing was considered necessary to confirm, at a functional level, the hypothesis that regional TCRs recognize regional mutations.

Libraries came from 5' RACE. Sequencing was performed on a NextSeq 500. In the TCR library protocol, a unique molecular identifier was attached to each TCR cDNA molecule so that PCR and sequencing errors could be corrected. On the authors' methods: TCR identification, UMI-based error correction and CDR3 extraction were performed with Decombinator tools. TCRs above a frequency of 2 per 1,000, corresponding to the top 1% of the tumor frequency distribution, were defined as expanded. Rényi diversity was computed with the R vegan package after subsampling each repertoire 100 times to 5,000 TCRs. CDR3 similarity networks were built from amino acid triplet string-kernel similarity, connecting CDR3s with pairwise similarity above 0.82. The raw public reads went through TCRdb reprocessing: fastp at Q25, MiXCR clone calling, in-frame beta chains kept. When rows share a CDR3 protein, they turn into one entry using the most common DNA and genes. In this record, the V and J calls reflect TCRdb's handling and not the investigators' own analysis. The sample records roughly 29,000 distinct CDR3 sequences, 5% to 5.5% of which are singletons. Roughly 24% of the sample is held by the ten biggest clonotypes.

This TCR came from a female donor with early-stage non-small cell lung cancer. Sequenced material: PBMCs, taken at follow-up. The chain was built from TRBV20-1 and TRBJ2-1, and perhaps TRBD2 as D gene, on 5 matching bases. The CDR3 corresponds to CSARDDLTTYNEQFF. The DNA sequence is given as TGCAGTGCTAGAGATGACCTGACTACTTACAATGAGCAGTTCTTC.